This T cell receptor beta chain is from a study of blood T cell repertoires in COVID-19. The wider study: The cDNA or gDNA used as material had been derived from T cells, B-cell-depleted T cells, or PBMCs.

Germline CDR1 reads MDHEN; CDR2 reads SYDVKM. CDR3 length: 15 residues. Trimming shortened V by 6 bases and J by 5 bases, and 19 bases separated the two germline ends. Libraries were prepared by immunoSEQ multiplex PCR; TCRdb keeps only in-frame clonotypes and omits some of them. The sample contains 100,000 to 150,000 clones, approximately 71% of which appear only once. Sample: peripheral blood. The TCR sequence derives from a woman aged 70-85 years with acute or convalescent COVID-19. This chain uses TRBV28 with TRBJ1-1; D unresolved. The CDR3 is CASSLSNVMSTEAFF. CDR3 sequence (DNA): TGTGCCAGCAGCCTAAGCAATGTAATGTCGACTGAAGCTTTCTTT.